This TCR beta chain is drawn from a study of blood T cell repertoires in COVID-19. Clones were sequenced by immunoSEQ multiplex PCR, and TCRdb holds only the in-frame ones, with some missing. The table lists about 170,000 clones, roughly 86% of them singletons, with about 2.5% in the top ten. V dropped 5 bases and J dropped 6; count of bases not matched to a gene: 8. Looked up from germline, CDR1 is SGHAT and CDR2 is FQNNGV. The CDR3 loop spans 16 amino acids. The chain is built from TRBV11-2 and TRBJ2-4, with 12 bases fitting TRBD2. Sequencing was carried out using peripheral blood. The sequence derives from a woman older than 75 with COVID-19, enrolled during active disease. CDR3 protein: CASSQLPSGRANIQYF. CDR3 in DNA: TGTGCCAGCAGCCAACTACCTAGCGGGAGGGCAAACATTCAGTACTTC.